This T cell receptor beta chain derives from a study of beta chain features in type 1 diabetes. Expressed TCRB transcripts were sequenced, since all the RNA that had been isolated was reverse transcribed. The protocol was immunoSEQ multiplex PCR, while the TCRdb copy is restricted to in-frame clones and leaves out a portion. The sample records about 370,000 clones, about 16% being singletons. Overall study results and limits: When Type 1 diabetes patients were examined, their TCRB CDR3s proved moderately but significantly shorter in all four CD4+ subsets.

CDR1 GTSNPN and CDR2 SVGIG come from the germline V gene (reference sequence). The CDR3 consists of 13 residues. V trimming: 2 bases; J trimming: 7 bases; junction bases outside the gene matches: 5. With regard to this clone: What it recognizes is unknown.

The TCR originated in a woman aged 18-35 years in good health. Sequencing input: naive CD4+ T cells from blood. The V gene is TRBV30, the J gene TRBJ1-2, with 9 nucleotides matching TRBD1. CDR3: CAWSHRGLGGYTF. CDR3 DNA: TGTGCCTGGAGTCACAGGGGGCTTGGTGGCTACACCTTC.